Reported below is one T cell receptor (beta chain). The antigen remains unidentified. The data originate from a study of cytomegalovirus exposure and HLA in healthy donors. Study-level background: Early on, a data release was issued that held about 85 million unique TCRs from HLA-typed donors. Whole-study results and caveats: Donors were assumed by presence/absence analyses to have roughly uniform sequencing depth.

Researchers ran the PCR with 60 Vbeta and 13 Jbeta primers. Using immunoSEQ multiplex PCR, the repertoire was profiled, and TCRdb retains in-frame clones only, with some absent. Counted here are under 110,000 clones, 65% to 80% occurring once; the ten biggest clones make up around 5.8%. Trimming took 3 bases from V and 15 from J, leaving 18 bases between them. The CDR3 contains 13 residues. Germline CDR1 reads SGHTA; CDR2 reads FQGNSA. Specimen: PBMCs. The receptor was derived from a woman aged 45-65 years in good health and CMV-seropositive. The chain recombines TRBV7-2 with TRBJ2-1, with D perhaps matching TRBD1 (7 bases). CDR3 region: CASSLDRPGGPFF. The CDR3 DNA sequence: TGTGCCAGCAGCTTGGACAGGCCAGGAGGGCCGTTCTTC.